This T cell receptor beta chain comes out of a study of cytomegalovirus exposure and HLA in healthy donors. This CDR3 is 13 amino acids long. Losses at the gene ends were 5 bases for V and 8 bases for J; bases not matched to a gene: 9. Germline V gene sequence: CDR1 SGHNT, CDR2 YYREEE (reference sequence). With 60 Vbeta and 13 Jbeta primers, the PCR was carried out. Profiled with immunoSEQ multiplex PCR; TCRdb holds only in-frame clones, not every one. The sample records 95,000 to 110,000 clones, roughly 66% being singletons. V is TRBV5-4 and J is TRBJ1-2, with TRBD1 matching over 7 bases. The sequence derives from a woman in her fifties or sixties in good health and CMV-seronegative. The sequencing sample was made of PBMCs. The CDR3 bases are TGTGCCAGCAGTTTCGACAGGGAGAGGGGCTACACCTTC. This gives the protein CASSFDRERGYTF. Full variable domain (remainder filled in from reference TRBV5-4 and TRBJ1-2): ETGVTQSPTHLIKTRGQQVTLRCSSQSGHNTVSWYQQALGQGPQFIFQYYREEENGRGNFPPRFSGLQFPNYSSELNVNALELDDSALYLCASSFDRERGYTFGSGTRLTVV.